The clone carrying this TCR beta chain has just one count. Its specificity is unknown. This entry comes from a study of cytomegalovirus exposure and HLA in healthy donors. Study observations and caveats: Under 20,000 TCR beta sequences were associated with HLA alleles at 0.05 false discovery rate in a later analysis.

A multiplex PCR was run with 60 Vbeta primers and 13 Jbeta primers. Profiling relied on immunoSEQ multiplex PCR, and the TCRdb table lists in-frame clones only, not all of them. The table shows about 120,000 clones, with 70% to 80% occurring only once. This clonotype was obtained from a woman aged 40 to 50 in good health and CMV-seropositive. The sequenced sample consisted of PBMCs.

In DNA form, the CDR3 reads TGCAGCGTCCAATACGTGCCGGGCGGGGGGACAGATACGCAGTATTTT. The encoded protein is CSVQYVPGGGTDTQYF. The V call is TRBV29-1, the J call TRBJ2-3, with 8 bases fitting TRBD2. CDR3 size: 16 residues. The V segment lost 6 bases and the J segment 3 bases; nucleotides outside the gene matches: 14. The germline gives CDR1 SQVTM, CDR2 ANQGSEA.